The TCR beta chain under discussion was sequenced for a study of CD8 T cells in ankylosing spondylitis. Overall study results and limits: CD8+ by phenotype, disease-linked clones were relatively rare in peripheral blood.

MiXCR, applied by TCRdb to the 5' RACE reads, yields one record per CDR3 protein. The table has some 200,000 distinct CDR3 sequences, 15% to 20% seen once; the top ten hold 4.3%. With V trimmed by 4 bases and J by 8 bases, 6 bases remained unmatched. The CDR3 has 14 amino acids. At least ten counts were recorded for this clonotype. Its antigen is still unknown. Sequenced material: blood, either unsorted or a sorted T cell fraction (not recorded which). The sequence derives from a male donor aged 10-29 years with ankylosing spondylitis or in good health (not recorded which). The chain links TRBV12-3 or TRBV12-4 to TRBJ1-5; 9 nucleotides agree with TRBD1. Here the CDR3 DNA reads TGTGCCAGCAGTTACGGGACAGGGATGGAGCCCCAGCATTTT. This sequence encodes CASSYGTGMEPQHF.